Listed below are T cell receptor beta chains from one sample, sequenced in a study of T-cell memory formation after mild COVID-19. Each CDR3 protein gets one entry after TCRdb re-called the 5' RACE reads with MiXCR. The repertoire includes around 300,000 distinct CDR3 sequences, 13% to 15% of them detected once, and 21% sits in the top ten. Sample: PBMCs or a T cell subset sorted from them (not recorded which). The receptors come from a man younger than 35 who had mild COVID-19 (a few samples of this study predate the infection). Cell type and time point are not known. Each CDR3 is given without its conserved first and last residue.

TRBV29-1	SARTSYNEQF
TRBV15	ATSRDSVPGQETQY
TRBV12-3/TRBV12-4	ASSIGPRAF
TRBV24-1	ATSDPRTEETQY
TRBV5-1	ASRGILIDPTGELF
TRBV11-2	ASSLDRDEKLF
TRBV18	ASSPPLGLNTEAF
TRBV11-2	ASSFRGSTNTGELF
TRBV7-2	ASSQQPLKAF
TRBV5-1	ASSSAITVYEQY
TRBV4-2	ASSQGPGGEQY
TRBV7-2	ASSLVVGGGGAENEQF
TRBV5-1	ASSYTPTSRNEQF
TRBV20-1	SASDQSRYEQY
TRBV11-2	ASSPQGLPYGYT
TRBV19	ASSTSGGNEQF
TRBV19	ASGDPGQGSRRSLF
TRBV6-5	ASLPGLFNNYGYT
TRBV7-2	ASSLDPSYNEQF
TRBV7-8	ASSFQRGVLSTDTQY
TRBV6-5	ASSLQASYEQY
TRBV18	ASSPTAGDYGYT
TRBV20-1	SARKPLNYGYT
TRBV7-8	ASSLAAGSYEQY
TRBV4-3	ASSQGQTSYEQY
TRBV5-1	ASSLVAGSNTGELF
TRBV6-2/TRBV6-3	ASSYSQAVQPQH
TRBV5-1	ASSGISKNIQY
TRBV6-5	ASSYSMGWGTGELF
TRBV7-9	ASSLTPGELF
TRBV4-1	ASSQDRARGTGANVLT
TRBV11-2	ASSLRGRDRVGSGANVLT
TRBV7-2	ASSRGREQETQY
TRBV12-3/TRBV12-4	ASSPDIWKLF
TRBV4-3	ASSPGTPSYNEQF
TRBV9	ASSVVEGISDTQY
TRBV7-9	SGRVDTGELF
TRBV5-6	ASSFVWSTNEKLF
TRBV9	ASSVNPIGIRTGELF
TRBV28	ASSLRGTNGYT
TRBV6-5	AISSWTGMGNQPQH
TRBV9	ASSGSTAGSYEQY
TRBV5-1	ASSLIRQAKQETQY
TRBV11-2	ASSPGRTPEKLF
TRBV3-1	ASSSRLTGGVGNSPLH
TRBV5-4	ASSIADTQY
TRBV27	ASSLGASTAPQY
TRBV6-2/TRBV6-3	ASSYSTGGYT